This T cell receptor (beta chain) was profiled in a study of blood T cell repertoires in COVID-19. Background on the study: Sites across the United States, Italy and Spain contributed samples from acute and convalescent COVID-19. The cDNA or gDNA used as material had been derived from T cells, B-cell-depleted T cells, or PBMCs.

In the original analysis: Amplification of reference gene primers was used by the study to estimate nucleated cell counts. Repertoires were generated with immunoSEQ multiplex PCR, while TCRdb's copy carries only in-frame clones and drops some. The V and J calls and clone size are taken from that table; D and trimming were inferred from the DNA. The sample yields about 320,000 clones, more than 70% seen once. V shed 4 bases and J shed 4 bases, with 8 bases lying between them. From germline, CDR1 is MGHDK and CDR2 SYGVNS. The CDR3 is 12 amino acids. Only a few counts were recorded for this clone. This TCR derives from a man aged 18-30 years who had recovered from COVID-19. V is TRBV25-1 and J is TRBJ2-7; D is unclear. Sequencing was done on a sample of peripheral blood. CDR3 sequence reads: CASSVTGYEQYF. The CDR3 DNA follows: TGTGCCAGCAGTGTAACGGGTTACGAGCAGTACTTC.